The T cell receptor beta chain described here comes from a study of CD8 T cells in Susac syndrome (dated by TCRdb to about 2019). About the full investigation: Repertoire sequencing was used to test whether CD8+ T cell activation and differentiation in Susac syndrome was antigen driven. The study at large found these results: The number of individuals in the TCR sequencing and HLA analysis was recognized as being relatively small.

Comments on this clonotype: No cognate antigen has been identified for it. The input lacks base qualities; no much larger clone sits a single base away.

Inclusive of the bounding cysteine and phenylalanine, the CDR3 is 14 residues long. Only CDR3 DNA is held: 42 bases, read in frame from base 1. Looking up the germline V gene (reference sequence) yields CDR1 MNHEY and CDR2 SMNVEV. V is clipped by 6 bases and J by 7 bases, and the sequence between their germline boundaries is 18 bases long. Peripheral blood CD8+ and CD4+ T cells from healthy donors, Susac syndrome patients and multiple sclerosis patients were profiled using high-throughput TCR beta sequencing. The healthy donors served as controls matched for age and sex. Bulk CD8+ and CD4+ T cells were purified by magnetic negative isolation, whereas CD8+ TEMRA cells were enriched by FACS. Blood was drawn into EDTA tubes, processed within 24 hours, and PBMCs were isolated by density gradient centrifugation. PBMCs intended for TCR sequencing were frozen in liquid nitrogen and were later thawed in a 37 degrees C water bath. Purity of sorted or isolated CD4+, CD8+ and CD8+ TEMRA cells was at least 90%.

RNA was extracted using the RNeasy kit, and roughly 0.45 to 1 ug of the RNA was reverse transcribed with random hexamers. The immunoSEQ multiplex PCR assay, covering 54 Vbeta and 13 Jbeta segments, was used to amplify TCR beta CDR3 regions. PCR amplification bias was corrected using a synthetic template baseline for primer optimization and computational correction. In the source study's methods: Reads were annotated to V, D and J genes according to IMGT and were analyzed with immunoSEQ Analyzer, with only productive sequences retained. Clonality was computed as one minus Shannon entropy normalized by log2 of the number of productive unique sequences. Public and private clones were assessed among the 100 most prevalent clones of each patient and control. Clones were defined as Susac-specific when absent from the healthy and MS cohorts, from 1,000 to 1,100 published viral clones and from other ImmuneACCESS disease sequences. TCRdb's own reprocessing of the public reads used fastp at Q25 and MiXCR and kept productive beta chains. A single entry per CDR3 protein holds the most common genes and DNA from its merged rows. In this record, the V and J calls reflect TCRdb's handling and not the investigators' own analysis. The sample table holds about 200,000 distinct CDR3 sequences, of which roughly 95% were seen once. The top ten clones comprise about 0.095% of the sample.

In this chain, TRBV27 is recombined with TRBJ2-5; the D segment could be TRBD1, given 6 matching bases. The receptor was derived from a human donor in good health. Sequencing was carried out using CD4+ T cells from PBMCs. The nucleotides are TGTGCCAGCAGATCCGACACCTTCAGGGGGACCCAGTACTTC. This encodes CASRSDTFRGTQYF.